This T cell receptor (beta chain) was identified during a study of shared clonotypes between healthy human individuals. Study-level findings and limits: Investigators collected only blood, and repertoires in tissues likely differ. In having few donors, the study represented limited genetic and exposure-history diversity.

As concerns this clone: The antigen remains undetermined.

Selected positively for CCR7 and CD45RO-negative, naive CD8 cells excluded terminally differentiated effector memory CD45RA+ cells. Some clones are missing from TCRdb's copy, which holds only in-frame ones; the method was immunoSEQ multiplex PCR. The sample carries about 1.9 million clones, over 85% recorded once. There are 18 residues in the CDR3. Germline V lookup: CDR1 MNHNS, CDR2 SASEGT. Trimming took 2 bases from V and 5 from J; bases not matched to a gene: 11. This receptor was taken from a man younger than 35 in good health. Some clones in this sample may be carry-over from other donors' samples. The rearrangement joins TRBV6-1 to TRBJ2-1, with 11 bases fitting TRBD2. The sequenced material came from naive CD8+ T cells from PBMCs. CDR3 loop: CASSELLAGGPLNNEQFF. The DNA of the CDR3 is TGTGCCAGCAGTGAATTGCTAGCGGGAGGCCCCCTAAACAATGAGCAGTTCTTC.